This T cell receptor (beta chain) was found in a study of identical twins. The germline V gene has CDR1 MDHEN and CDR2 SYDVKM. The CDR3 totals 18 residues. The V end was cut by 5 bases, the J end by 5 bases, with 25 bases between. Worth noting for this clonotype: Its antigen is still unknown.

The study, taken as a whole, reports: Cord blood beta clonotypes present at high abundance carried fewer insertions; no such pattern appeared in memory repertoires. Some out-of-frame alpha sequences were shared by twins, and these showed excess low generation probability. In monozygotic twins, models underestimated the sharing of out-of-frame TCR alpha.

TCRdb independently ran MiXCR on the 5' RACE reads; one entry per CDR3 protein. This sample carries 1.5 million to 2 million distinct CDR3 sequences, roughly a third of them seen once, and the ten largest clones take about 0.25%. This clonotype was obtained from a newborn girl in good health. The sample consisted of cord blood. The rearrangement joins TRBV28 to TRBJ1-5; tentatively, D is TRBD1 (5 bases). The chain's CDR3 is CASSQLFGGKRRYQPQHF. The CDR3 nucleotides are TGTGCCAGCAGTCAATTATTTGGGGGAAAGAGGCGTTATCAGCCCCAGCATTTT.